This is a list of T cell receptor beta chains from one sample in a study of blood T cells in healthy people across ages. In TCRdb, the 5' RACE reads were re-called with MiXCR into one record per CDR3 protein. The sample yields 730,000 or so distinct CDR3 sequences, approximately 43% seen once. The sequenced sample was blood. Receptors were obtained from a woman aged 55-75 years in good health. The CDR3 runs from the conserved cysteine through the conserved F or W. Fields, in order: CDR3 protein, CDR3 DNA, J gene, clone size, D gene, V gene. The D gene is left open where the match is weak. Clone size is shown for a subset of rows, as once, few, many or a class of expanded clone.

cdr3_aa: CASSLGGQGVGKLFF
cdr3_nt: TGTGCCAGCAGCTTAGGTGGACAGGGAGTCGGGAAACTGTTTTTT
j_call: TRBJ1-4
clone_size: NA
d_call: TRBD1
v_call: TRBV13

cdr3_aa: CASSSGTGPETQYF
cdr3_nt: TGCGCCAGCAGCTCAGGGACAGGGCCAGAGACCCAGTACTTC
j_call: TRBJ2-5
clone_size: few
d_call: TRBD1
v_call: TRBV5-1

cdr3_aa: CGVEEVINYGYTF
cdr3_nt: TGCGGCGTTGAAGAGGTAATCAACTATGGCTACACCTTC
j_call: TRBJ1-2
clone_size: NA
d_call: NA
v_call: TRBV29-1

cdr3_aa: CASSLQGPANMNTEAFF
cdr3_nt: TGTGCCAGCAGCCTTCAGGGTCCCGCGAATATGAACACTGAAGCTTTCTTT
j_call: TRBJ1-1
clone_size: once
d_call: NA
v_call: TRBV7-2

cdr3_aa: CASSLLGTGGEQYF
cdr3_nt: TGTGCCAGCAGCCTACTTGGGACAGGTGGGGAGCAGTACTTC
j_call: TRBJ2-7
clone_size: NA
d_call: TRBD1
v_call: TRBV7-2

cdr3_aa: CASSGSNTGELFF
cdr3_nt: TGTGCCAGCAGTGGATCGAACACCGGGGAGCTGTTTTTT
j_call: TRBJ2-2
clone_size: many
d_call: NA
v_call: TRBV2

cdr3_aa: CASSRQGEAFF
cdr3_nt: TGTGCCAGCAGCCGACAGGGTGAAGCTTTCTTT
j_call: TRBJ1-1
clone_size: NA
d_call: TRBD1
v_call: TRBV25-1

cdr3_aa: CSARVSGGLHTGELFF
cdr3_nt: TGCAGTGCTAGAGTTAGCGGGGGCCTACACACCGGGGAGCTGTTTTTT
j_call: TRBJ2-2
clone_size: NA
d_call: TRBD2
v_call: TRBV20-1

cdr3_aa: CASDWTGDTGELFF
cdr3_nt: TGTGCCTCAGACTGGACAGGGGACACCGGGGAGCTGTTTTTT
j_call: TRBJ2-2
clone_size: NA
d_call: TRBD1
v_call: TRBV9

cdr3_aa: CASGVLAGVGEQFF
cdr3_nt: TGTGCCAGTGGTGTACTAGCGGGAGTGGGTGAGCAGTTCTTC
j_call: TRBJ2-1
clone_size: few
d_call: TRBD2
v_call: TRBV19

cdr3_aa: CASSRQARYEQFF
cdr3_nt: TGTGCCAGCAGCCGACAAGCAAGGTATGAGCAGTTCTTC
j_call: TRBJ2-1
clone_size: few
d_call: NA
v_call: TRBV7-8

cdr3_aa: CSAVDLTDTQYF
cdr3_nt: TGCAGTGCTGTGGACCTCACAGATACGCAGTATTTT
j_call: TRBJ2-3
clone_size: few
d_call: NA
v_call: TRBV20-1

cdr3_aa: CASSSRDLEGEQFF
cdr3_nt: TGTGCCAGCAGCTCCAGGGACTTGGAAGGTGAGCAGTTCTTC
j_call: TRBJ2-1
clone_size: NA
d_call: NA
v_call: TRBV9

cdr3_aa: CASSLQQGKADTQYF
cdr3_nt: TGTGCCAGCAGCTTACAGCAGGGAAAGGCAGATACGCAGTATTTT
j_call: TRBJ2-3
clone_size: NA
d_call: NA
v_call: TRBV7-3

cdr3_aa: CASQGVNKNIQYF
cdr3_nt: TGTGCCAGCCAGGGGGTGAACAAAAACATTCAGTACTTC
j_call: TRBJ2-4
clone_size: NA
d_call: TRBD1
v_call: TRBV12-3/TRBV12-4